Listed below are T cell receptor beta chains from one sample, sequenced in a study of CD8+ T cells in alopecia areata. Measured with immunoSEQ multiplex PCR; TCRdb has only the in-frame clones, and not every one. The table lists more than 200,000 clones, 67% of them singletons, with approximately 1.2% in the top ten. The sample in question was CD4+ T cells sorted from blood, obtained at week 0. All receptors derive from a human donor with alopecia areata. Both conserved end residues are part of each CDR3. Fields, in order: CDR3 protein, J gene, V gene.

CDR3: CAWSVRVRTEAFF; J: TRBJ1-1; V: TRBV30
CDR3: CASSLRSADQETQYF; J: TRBJ2-5; V: TRBV5-1
CDR3: CSVGRGNTEAFF; J: TRBJ1-1; V: TRBV29-1
CDR3: CASKGVQETQYF; J: TRBJ2-5; V: TRBV4-1
CDR3: CASSFGRRQNTGELFF; J: TRBJ2-2; V: TRBV5-1
CDR3: CASRDRALPHF; J: TRBJ1-5; V: TRBV2
CDR3: CASSGGTGDPWGYTF; J: TRBJ1-2; V: TRBV2
CDR3: CAWAPGSGITGELFF; J: TRBJ2-2; V: TRBV30
CDR3: CASSQDIVGLPLYEQYF; J: TRBJ2-7; V: TRBV4-3
CDR3: CSVRGASGNTIYF; J: TRBJ1-3; V: TRBV29-1
CDR3: CAWSVQGLAYEQYF; J: TRBJ2-7; V: TRBV30
CDR3: CASSLKQGSYEQYF; J: TRBJ2-7; V: TRBV27
CDR3: CASSGEIRYF; J: TRBJ2-3; V: TRBV4-1
CDR3: CASSLTGRSDQPQHF; J: TRBJ1-5; V: TRBV11-2
CDR3: CASSSQGLVGETQYF; J: TRBJ2-5; V: TRBV7-2
CDR3: CASSFEGTDTQYF; J: TRBJ2-3; V: TRBV5-1
CDR3: CASSLGGEETQYF; J: -; V: TRBV5-1
CDR3: CASSLQRGRDTQYF; J: TRBJ2-3; V: TRBV7-2
CDR3: CASSRTTGGEYYGYTF; J: TRBJ1-2; V: TRBV4-3
CDR3: CASSFGEDSPLHF; J: TRBJ1-6; V: TRBV5-1
CDR3: CASSLASQGETQYF; J: TRBJ2-5; V: TRBV5-1
CDR3: CSARSARTQYF; J: TRBJ2-5; V: TRBV20-1
CDR3: CASSYTPGGGQYF; J: TRBJ2-7; V: TRBV6-6
CDR3: CATSRAGQEFMNTEAFF; J: TRBJ1-1; V: TRBV15
CDR3: CASSPDERKAKNIQYF; J: TRBJ2-4; V: TRBV5-1
CDR3: CASSLPGLKTQYF; J: TRBJ2-5; V: TRBV11-2
CDR3: CASSRQEGYQETQYF; J: TRBJ2-5; V: TRBV4-1
CDR3: CSVGGESDSPLHF; J: TRBJ1-6; V: TRBV29-1
CDR3: CASRLGVSYEQYF; J: TRBJ2-7; V: TRBV5-6
CDR3: CASSLAGRSGEQYF; J: TRBJ2-7; V: TRBV11-2
CDR3: CASSQDDRGALGYTF; J: TRBJ1-2; V: TRBV4-3
CDR3: CASSRNRADTQYF; J: TRBJ2-3; V: TRBV18
CDR3: CASGLRGTTGELFF; J: TRBJ2-2; V: TRBV11-2